These T cell receptor beta chains were read from a single sample in a study of molecular identifiers for immune sequencing clone quantification. TCRdb passed the PCR reads through MiXCR, listing each CDR3 protein once. The sample holds over 550,000 distinct CDR3 sequences, 25% seen once. Input material: naive CD8+ T cells from blood, with Jurkat cell RNA spiked in. These receptors were collected from a human donor in good health. Some libraries in this study had Jurkat cell RNA spiked in. The conserved cysteine and the conserved F or W are not part of the CDR3 here. The order of the fields is V gene, J gene, CDR3 protein.

V gene: TRBV2
J gene: TRBJ2-7
CDR3 protein: ASTRQDPYEQY

V gene: TRBV5-1
J gene: TRBJ2-3
CDR3 protein: ASSADRPSTDTQY

V gene: TRBV9
J gene: TRBJ2-2
CDR3 protein: ASSSSGTTGELF

V gene: TRBV9
J gene: TRBJ1-1
CDR3 protein: ASSPWDPGTEAF

V gene: TRBV7-9
J gene: TRBJ2-7
CDR3 protein: ASSQPGKSYEQY

V gene: TRBV20-1
J gene: TRBJ1-5
CDR3 protein: SASADRAWELYQPQH

V gene: TRBV21-1
J gene: TRBJ1-2
CDR3 protein: ASSKIQGDYGYT

V gene: TRBV5-8
J gene: TRBJ2-7
CDR3 protein: ASSLKLTYEQC

V gene: TRBV12-3/TRBV12-4
J gene: TRBJ1-4
CDR3 protein: ASSPGQATNEKLF

V gene: TRBV19
J gene: TRBJ2-7
CDR3 protein: ATSPAGGPYEQY

V gene: TRBV12-3/TRBV12-4
J gene: TRBJ1-2
CDR3 protein: ASSLPAGVGHNYGYT

V gene: TRBV27
J gene: TRBJ1-1
CDR3 protein: ASRKTGEEAF

V gene: TRBV24-1
J gene: TRBJ1-1
CDR3 protein: ATSDGAWGQMNTEAF

V gene: TRBV2
J gene: TRBJ2-1
CDR3 protein: ASSEAPGPHNEQF

V gene: TRBV28
J gene: TRBJ2-3
CDR3 protein: ASSSSPLLGGVSTDTQY

V gene: TRBV7-2
J gene: TRBJ2-7
CDR3 protein: ASSLEGMGVLDYEQY

V gene: TRBV4-3
J gene: TRBJ2-7
CDR3 protein: ASSQDLGAPSYEQY

V gene: TRBV4-3
J gene: TRBJ2-7
CDR3 protein: ASSQVVSRGGSYEQY

V gene: TRBV10-2
J gene: TRBJ2-4
CDR3 protein: ASRATGNSEVKNIQY

V gene: TRBV12-3/TRBV12-4
J gene: TRBJ2-5
CDR3 protein: ASSFQGRQETQY

V gene: TRBV6-2/TRBV6-3
J gene: TRBJ2-1
CDR3 protein: AGSQGLARNEQF

V gene: TRBV20-1
J gene: TRBJ1-5
CDR3 protein: SARDWGGGSNQPQH

V gene: TRBV7-9
J gene: TRBJ1-2
CDR3 protein: ASSLGAGPDGYT

V gene: TRBV7-9
J gene: TRBJ2-3
CDR3 protein: ASSSTGDPTAAQY

V gene: TRBV4-1
J gene: TRBJ2-1
CDR3 protein: ASSQRFGTGPYNEQF

V gene: TRBV5-4
J gene: TRBJ2-1
CDR3 protein: ASSPRGTNERSSYNEQF

V gene: TRBV12-3/TRBV12-4
J gene: TRBJ1-2
CDR3 protein: ASSLSGRASGHT

V gene: TRBV4-1
J gene: TRBJ2-7
CDR3 protein: ASSPGGVTYEQY

V gene: TRBV9
J gene: TRBJ1-3
CDR3 protein: ASSYRGNTIY

V gene: TRBV4-1
J gene: TRBJ2-7
CDR3 protein: ASSQDFGHIYEQY

V gene: TRBV19
J gene: TRBJ2-1
CDR3 protein: ASSMGGRAAHNEQF

V gene: TRBV7-9
J gene: TRBJ2-1
CDR3 protein: ASSVLTHREGEQF

V gene: TRBV6-6
J gene: TRBJ1-1
CDR3 protein: ASSYRDHDEAF

V gene: TRBV24-1
J gene: TRBJ2-1
CDR3 protein: ATSDGDEQF

V gene: TRBV10-3
J gene: TRBJ1-1
CDR3 protein: AISESENTEAF

V gene: TRBV27
J gene: TRBJ1-5
CDR3 protein: ACSPGQGGQPQH

V gene: TRBV7-9
J gene: TRBJ2-6
CDR3 protein: ASSTPISTGVGANVLT

V gene: TRBV19
J gene: TRBJ1-5
CDR3 protein: ASSEVTGNQPQH

V gene: TRBV12-3/TRBV12-4
J gene: TRBJ2-3
CDR3 protein: ASSTGGDGTDTQY

V gene: TRBV19
J gene: TRBJ2-2
CDR3 protein: ASSIGTGHAGELF